Described below is a single TCR beta chain sequence and its context. CDR3 length equals 14 residues. The V gene's germline CDR1 is MNHEY and CDR2 SVGAGI. Trimming cost V 6 bases and J 2 bases, with 11 bases left between them. The data derive from a study of blood T cell repertoires in COVID-19. Study at large: The United States, Italy and Spain supplied acute and convalescent COVID-19 samples.

TCRdb's table, derived via immunoSEQ multiplex PCR, lists solely in-frame clones and lacks some. This sample has 250,000 or so clones; about 90% occur once, and the top ten carry under 6.5%. The chain links TRBV6-5 to TRBJ1-5, with D maybe TRBD1 (5 bases). The receptor was derived from a man between 60 and 75 years old with acute or convalescent COVID-19. Input material: peripheral blood. The CDR3 is CASRPTVGNQPQHF. The DNA of the CDR3 is TGTGCCAGCAGACCGACAGTTGGCAATCAGCCCCAGCATTTT.